This section outlines one T cell receptor beta chain sequence together with its context. Its specificity is not known. The record originates from a study of cytomegalovirus exposure and HLA in healthy donors. CDR1 is SNHLY and CDR2 is FYNNEI in the germline V gene. This CDR3 contains 15 residues. Deletions cut 4 bases from V and 0 bases from J, with 12 bases between. Amplification used 60 Vbeta primers and 13 Jbeta primers. The assay was immunoSEQ multiplex PCR, and TCRdb's table has in-frame clones only and misses some. Of 200,000 to 250,000 clones in the sample, about 74% were seen once. The study, taken as a whole, reports: In a later analysis, a missense DCLRE1C variant was linked to TCR beta V- and J-gene trimming.

The sample consisted of PBMCs. This clonotype was sampled from a man aged 40-49 years in good health and CMV-seronegative. This chain connects TRBV2 to TRBJ1-1, with D hard to call. The CDR3 DNA is TGTGCCAGCAGTGGTCGCCAAGACATGAACACTGAAGCTTTCTTT. Its translation is CASSGRQDMNTEAFF. The variable domain in full, with the rest retrieved from reference TRBV2 and TRBJ1-1, is EPEVTQTPSHQVTQMGQEVILRCVPISNHLYFYWYRQILGQKVEFLVSFYNNEISEKSEIFDDQFSVERPDGSNFTLKIRSTKLEDSAMYFCASSGRQDMNTEAFFGQGTRLTVV.